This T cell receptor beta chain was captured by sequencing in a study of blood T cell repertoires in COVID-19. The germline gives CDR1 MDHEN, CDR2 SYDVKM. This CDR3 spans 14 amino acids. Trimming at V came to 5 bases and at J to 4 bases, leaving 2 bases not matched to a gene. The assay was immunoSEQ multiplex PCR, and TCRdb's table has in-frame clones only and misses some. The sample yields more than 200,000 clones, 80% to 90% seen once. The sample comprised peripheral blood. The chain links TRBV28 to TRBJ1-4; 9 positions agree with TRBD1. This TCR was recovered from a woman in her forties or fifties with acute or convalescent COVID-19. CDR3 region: CASSEDRGNEKLFF. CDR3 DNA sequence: TGTGCCAGCAGTGAGGACAGGGGTAATGAAAAACTGTTTTTT.